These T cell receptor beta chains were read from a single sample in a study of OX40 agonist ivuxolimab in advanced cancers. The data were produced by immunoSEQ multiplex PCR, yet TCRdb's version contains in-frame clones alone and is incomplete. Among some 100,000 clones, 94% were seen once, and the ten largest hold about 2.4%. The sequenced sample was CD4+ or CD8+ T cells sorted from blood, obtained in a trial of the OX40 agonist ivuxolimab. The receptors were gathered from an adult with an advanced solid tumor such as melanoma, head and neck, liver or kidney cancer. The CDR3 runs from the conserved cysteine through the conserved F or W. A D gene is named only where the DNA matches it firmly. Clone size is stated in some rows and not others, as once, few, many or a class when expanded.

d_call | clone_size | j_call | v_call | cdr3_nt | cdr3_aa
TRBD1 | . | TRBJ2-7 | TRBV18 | TGTGCCAGCTCACCACCGGTTGGGGACAGGGGATACGAGCAGTACTTC | CASSPPVGDRGYEQYF
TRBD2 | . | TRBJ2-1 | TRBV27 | TGTGCCAGCAGTTTGGTGTGGCGGGAGACCGACAATGAGCAGTTCTTC | CASSLVWRETDNEQFF
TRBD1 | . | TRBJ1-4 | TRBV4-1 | TGCGCCAGCAGCCTAAAACTGGACAGGACTAATGAAAAACTGTTTTTT | CASSLKLDRTNEKLFF
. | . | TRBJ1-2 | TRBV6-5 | TGTGCCAGCAGTCCGGGACAAGTTGGGTACACCTTC | CASSPGQVGYTF
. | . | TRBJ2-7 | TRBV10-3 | TGTGCCATCAGTGATGTCACTCTACCCTACGAGCAGTACTTC | CAISDVTLPYEQYF
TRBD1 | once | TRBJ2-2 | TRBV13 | TGTGCCAGCAGCTTAACGGACAGGGGGCGTCACGGGGAGCTGTTTTTT | CASSLTDRGRHGELFF
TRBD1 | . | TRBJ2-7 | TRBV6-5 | TGTGCCAGCAGTCTTTCCCGACAGGGGGCGAACGAGCAGTACTTC | CASSLSRQGANEQYF
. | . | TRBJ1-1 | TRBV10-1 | TGCGCCAGCAGTTCCGGGCCACAAGGCTCTGAAGCTTTCTTT | CASSSGPQGSEAFF
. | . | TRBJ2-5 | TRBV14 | TGTGCCAGCAGCCACGGAGAGACCCAGTACTTC | CASSHGETQYF
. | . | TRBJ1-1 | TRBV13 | TGTGCCAGCAGCTTAGTGGGGGGGGACACTGAAGCTTTCTTT | CASSLVGGDTEAFF
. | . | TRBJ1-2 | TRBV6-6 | TGTGCCAGCAGTTACGTTCTCAGGGCCAACTATGGCTACACCTTC | CASSYVLRANYGYTF
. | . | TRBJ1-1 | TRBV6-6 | TGTGCCAGCAGTTACCCGGAGGGGGGATCTGAAGCTTTCTTT | CASSYPEGGSEAFF
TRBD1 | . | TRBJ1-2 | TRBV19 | TGTGCCAGCCGACAGGGTATTAACTATGGCTACACCTTC | CASRQGINYGYTF
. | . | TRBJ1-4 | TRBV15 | TGTGCCACCCGGCAGGGAGGGGAAAAACTGTTTTTT | CATRQGGEKLFF
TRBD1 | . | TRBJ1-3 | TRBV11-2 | TGTGCCAGCAGTCTCCGAGTTTCCGGGACAGAAAACACCATATATTTT | CASSLRVSGTENTIYF
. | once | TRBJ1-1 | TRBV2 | TGTGCCAGCAGTGGGTGGGACACTGAAGCTTTCTTT | CASSGWDTEAFF
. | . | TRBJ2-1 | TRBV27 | TGTGCCAGCAGTTTTCGGGGGGCGCAACCCTCCAATGAGCAGTTCTTC | CASSFRGAQPSNEQFF
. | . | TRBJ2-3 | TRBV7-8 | TGTGCCAGCAGCTTCCATAACACAGATACGCAGTATTTT | CASSFHNTDTQYF
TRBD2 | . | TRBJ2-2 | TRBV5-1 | TGCGCCAGCAGCTTGGAACCAGGGCGCGGGAGGGGCACCGGGGAGCTGTTTTTT | CASSLEPGRGRGTGELFF
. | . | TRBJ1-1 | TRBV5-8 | TGTGCCAGCAGCCAAGGACTCAGCACTGAAGCTTTCTTT | CASSQGLSTEAFF
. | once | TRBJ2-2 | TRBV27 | TGTGCCAGCAGTTTATTCCCCAGGATGAACACCGGGGAGCTGTTTTTT | CASSLFPRMNTGELFF
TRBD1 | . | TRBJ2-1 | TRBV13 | TGTGCCAGCAGCCCCCCCGTGGGGACAGGCTCCTACAATGAGCAGTTCTTC | CASSPPVGTGSYNEQFF
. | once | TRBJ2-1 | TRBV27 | TGTGCCAGCAGTTTAAGGACGGGCAACCCCTACAATGAGCAGTTCTTC | CASSLRTGNPYNEQFF
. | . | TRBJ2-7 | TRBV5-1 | TGCGCCAGCAGCCTGGACGGGTCATTCCCTTCTTACGAGCAGTACTTC | CASSLDGSFPSYEQYF
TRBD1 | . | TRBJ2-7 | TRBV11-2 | TGTGCCAGCAGCTTAGGGACAGGGTACGAGCAGTACTTC | CASSLGTGYEQYF
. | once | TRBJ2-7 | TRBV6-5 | TGTGCCAGTGACAGCTACGAGCAGTACTTC | CASDSYEQYF
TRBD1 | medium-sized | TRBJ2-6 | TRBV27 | TGTGCCAGCAGTTTAAGTGAAGGACAGGCCGGGGCTGGGGCCAACGTCCTGACTTTC | CASSLSEGQAGAGANVLTF
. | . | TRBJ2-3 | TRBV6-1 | TGTGCCAGCAGTCTCTGGGCCTCTAGCACAGATACGCAGTATTTT | CASSLWASSTDTQYF
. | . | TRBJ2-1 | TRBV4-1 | TGCGCCAGCAGCCAAGTGGACCAGAGCTCCTACAATGAGCAGTTCTTC | CASSQVDQSSYNEQFF
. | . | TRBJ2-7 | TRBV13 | TGTGCCAGCAGCTTGTACAGGGCCGCCGAGCAGTACTTC | CASSLYRAAEQYF
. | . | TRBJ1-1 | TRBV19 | TGTGCCAGTAGAGACAGGCTGAACACTGAAGCTTTCTTT | CASRDRLNTEAFF
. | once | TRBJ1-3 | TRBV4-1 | TGCGCCAGCAGCCGGGGCACAGGGAAGTACTCTGGAAACACCATATATTTT | CASSRGTGKYSGNTIYF
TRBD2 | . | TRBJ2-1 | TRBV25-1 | TGTGCCAGCAGTGCCACTAGCGGGAGTTTTAAGTTCTTC | CASSATSGSFKFF
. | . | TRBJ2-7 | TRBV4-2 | TGTGCCAGCAGCCAACAAATGGGGTCCTCGTACGAGCAGTACTTC | CASSQQMGSSYEQYF
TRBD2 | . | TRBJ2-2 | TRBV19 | TGTGCCAGTAGTGCCGGGACTAGCGGGGACCTCACCGGGGAGCTGTTTTTT | CASSAGTSGDLTGELFF
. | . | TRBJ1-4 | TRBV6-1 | TGTGCCAGCAGTGAGATTCCCGAGAGGCCTAATGAAAAACTGTTTTTT | CASSEIPERPNEKLFF
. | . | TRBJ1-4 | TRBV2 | TGTGCCAGCAGTGGCCGGGAAAAACTGTTTTTT | CASSGREKLFF
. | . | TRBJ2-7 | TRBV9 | TGTGCCAGCAGCTACGGGACATCCCCCTACTACGAGCAGTACTTC | CASSYGTSPYYEQYF
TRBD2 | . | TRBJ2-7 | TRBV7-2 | TGTGCCAGCAGCCCGATGGCGGGGGGCACGGCCTACGAGCAGTACTTC | CASSPMAGGTAYEQYF
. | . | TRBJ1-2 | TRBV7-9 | TGTGCCAGCAGCTCGAAAGGGGGAGGAGGAGGCTACACCTTC | CASSSKGGGGGYTF
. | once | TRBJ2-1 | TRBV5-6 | TGTGCCAGCAGCTTTATCCACAACGAGCAGTTCTTC | CASSFIHNEQFF
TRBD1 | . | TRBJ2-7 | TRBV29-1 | TGCAGCGGCAAAGACAGGGACTCCTACGAGCAGTACTTC | CSGKDRDSYEQYF